This T cell receptor (beta chain) was captured in a study of blood T cell repertoires in COVID-19. Study-wide background: From the United States, Italy and Spain came samples of acute and convalescent COVID-19. T cells, B-cell-depleted T cells, or PBMCs provided the cDNA or gDNA that served as material.

Under the authors' procedure: Amplification of reference gene primers was used by the study to estimate nucleated cell counts. The assay was immunoSEQ multiplex PCR, and TCRdb's table has in-frame clones only and misses some. V, J and clone size derive from that table, while D and trimming were established from the DNA sequence. Among 88,000 or so clones listed, 65% to 90% were seen once. In germline, CDR1 is SGHRS, CDR2 YFSETQ. Trimming took off 3 bases at V and 11 bases at J, with 21 bases between the two ends. The CDR3 has 15 residues. The chain is built from TRBV5-1 and TRBJ1-5, with D possibly matching TRBD1 (6 bases). The specimen sequenced was peripheral blood. The sequence derives from a man between 60 and 70 years old with acute or convalescent COVID-19. The CDR3 here is CASSWETGDLPSQHF. The CDR3, as DNA: TGCGCCAGCAGCTGGGAGACAGGTGATTTACCCTCCCAGCATTTT.